This T cell receptor beta chain was recorded in a study of cytomegalovirus exposure and HLA in healthy donors. The primer mix had 60 Vbeta and 13 Jbeta primers. Method: immunoSEQ multiplex PCR; TCRdb's copy keeps in-frame clones and lacks some. The top ten clones hold approximately 1% of a sample with about 130,000 clones, around four fifths of them seen once. This CDR3 spans 14 amino acids. The V gene's germline CDR1 is MNHEY and CDR2 SVGAGI. Trimming removed 5 bases at V and 2 bases at J, with 11 bases between. This sequence originates from a boy aged 10-17 years in good health and CMV-seronegative. The genes are TRBV6-5 and TRBJ2-3, with D tentatively TRBD2 (5 bases). The specimen was PBMCs. This CDR3 reads CASSLREPTDTQYF. CDR3 in DNA: TGTGCCAGCAGTCTCCGGGAACCCACAGATACGCAGTATTTT.